The 8 T cell receptor beta chains presented below share a single source sample, sequenced in a study of early T cells in non-severe SARS-CoV-2 infection. TCRdb called the 5' RACE reads again in MiXCR, with one record for every CDR3 protein. The data contain about 64,000 distinct CDR3 sequences, roughly an eighth of them singletons. Sequencing was performed on whole blood, taken at baseline. These TCRs come from an adult who was a healthcare worker with PCR-confirmed SARS-CoV-2 infection or an uninfected control (not recorded which).

Ten or more counts support this clonotype. V is TRBV29-1 and J is TRBJ2-3; D not resolved. The CDR3 is 12 amino acids. Germline loops: CDR1 SQVTM, CDR2 ANQGSEA. Trimming stripped 4 bases from V and 1 base from J, with 6 bases between. Here the CDR3 DNA reads TGCAGCGTTGCTGCCGGCACAGATACGCAGTATTTT. It codes for CSVAAGTDTQYF.

This clonotype was recorded a few times. This sequence joins TRBV10-1 and TRBJ1-1, with D hard to call. The germline gives CDR1 WNHNN, CDR2 SYGVQD (reference sequence). The CDR3 consists of 14 residues. V shed 6 bases and J shed 1 base, with 12 bases lying between them. The CDR3 DNA is TGCGCCAGCAGCGCGGACGGGTCGAACACTGAAGCTTTCTTT. Translation gives CASSADGSNTEAFF.

This clonotype came up many times. V usage is TRBV11-2 and J usage is TRBJ2-7, with 7 bases matching TRBD2. The CDR3 is 15 amino acids. With 1 base clipped from V and 3 bases from J, the junction kept 6 bases outside the gene matches. Germline CDR1 is SGHAT and CDR2 is FQNNGV. In DNA form, the CDR3 reads TGTGCCAGCAGCTTAGGACCCCGGGACTACTACGAGCAGTACTTC. Amino acid sequence: CASSLGPRDYYEQYF.

The J gene is TRBJ1-6, the V gene TRBV7-2; D remains unclear. V shed 5 bases and J shed 8 bases, with 19 bases lying between them. Per the germline V gene, CDR1 is SGHTA and CDR2 is FQGNSA. This CDR3 contains 16 residues. The CDR3 DNA is TGTGCCAGCAGCGTTGAGGGTATGGGCGTTGATTCACCCCTCCACTTT. It is translated as CASSVEGMGVDSPLHF.

This clonotype was seen repeatedly, ten times or more. This chain joins TRBV20-1 and TRBJ1-6, with 10 bases lining up with TRBD1. The CDR3 is made up of 15 amino acids. Germline CDR1 DFQATT, CDR2 SNEGSKA (reference sequence). V dropped 5 bases and J dropped 5; count of bases not matched to a gene: 6. The CDR3 region has the DNA TGCAGTGCTCGCCGGGGGACAGGGGATAATTCACCCCTCCACTTT. This codes for CSARRGTGDNSPLHF.

This clonotype has just a few counts. The rearrangement joins TRBV30 to TRBJ2-7; possible D gene TRBD1, 5 bases. V lost 2 bases and J lost 5, with 7 bases in between. The CDR3 runs to 11 residues. CDR1 GTSNPN and CDR2 SVGIG come from the germline V gene (reference sequence). As DNA, the CDR3 is TGTGCCTGGAGTAGGGGCCACGAGCAGTACTTC. The encoded protein is CAWSRGHEQYF.

This chain links TRBV20-1 with TRBJ2-3, with 9 positions matching TRBD2. The V gene end was trimmed by 5 bases and the J gene end by 1 base; junction bases not matched to a gene: 19. Germline values: CDR1 DFQATT, CDR2 SNEGSKA (reference sequence). The CDR3 runs 19 residues. CDR3 in DNA: TGCAGTGCTGAGCCCCTGATTAGCGGGGGACGATTAGGCACAGATACGCAGTATTTT. Translating gives CSAEPLISGGRLGTDTQYF.

The chain links TRBV20-1 to TRBJ2-4; 13 positions agree with TRBD2. J gave up 6 bases and V 1 base, and 9 bases lay outside the gene matches. The CDR3 totals 17 residues. Germline V gives CDR1 DFQATT, CDR2 SNEGSKA (reference sequence). The CDR3 nucleotides read TGCAGTGCTAGAGTAGGGGGGACTAGCGGGATCCTAAACATTCAGTACTTC. Its protein product is CSARVGGTSGILNIQYF.